The TCR beta chain described here comes from a study of beta chain features in type 1 diabetes. Points from the study as a whole: There was a moderate but significant shortening of TCRB CDR3s in all four CD4+ subsets of Type 1 diabetes patients. Healthy donors had naive, central memory and Treg TCRB repertoires that appeared less similar than those seen among patients.

In regard to this clone: The antigen is not known.

TCRB transcripts that were expressed got sequenced, as all of the isolated RNA had been reverse transcribed. Data came from immunoSEQ multiplex PCR; TCRdb stores just in-frame clones and leaves some out. The profile shows 640,000 or so clones, over 10% of them singletons. The sequenced material came from naive CD4+ T cells from blood. The sequence was obtained from a man between 18 and 35 years old with type 1 diabetes.

The CDR3 loop is CASSPRDGHSPLHF. DNA of the CDR3: TGTGCCAGCTCACCGCGAGACGGGCATTCACCCCTCCACTTT. The chain joins TRBV18 to TRBJ1-6; D not certain. Germline CDR1 is KGHSH and CDR2 is LQKENI. CDR3 length equals 14 residues. The V and J ends lost 3 bases and 8 bases respectively, with 11 bases between them.